This TCR beta chain was captured by sequencing in a study of beta chain features in type 1 diabetes. Study-wide results and caveats: Naive, central memory and Treg TCRB repertoires seemed to resemble each other more closely in patients than they did in healthy donors. Type 1 diabetes patients had moderately but significantly shorter TCRB CDR3s in all four CD4+ subsets.

The CDR3 contains 15 residues. The V end lost 0 bases, the J end lost 7 bases, and 13 bases lay between the germline ends. cDNA synthesis used the whole RNA isolate, giving expressed TCRB sequences. For naive, central memory and regulatory T cell samples, reads averaged around 3.6 million. This table comes from immunoSEQ multiplex PCR, and its TCRdb copy is limited to in-frame clones, with some not included. The sample yields some 250,000 clones, approximately 15% seen once. This clone occurred a few times. The antigen remains undetermined. Sequencing input: naive CD4+ T cells from blood. This TCR came from a man aged 30-40 years with type 1 diabetes. The chain has TRBV23-1 and TRBJ1-5; D might be TRBD1 (6 bases). TRBV23-1 is an open reading frame, and its role is uncertain. The CDR3 sequence is CASSQSSAGDQPQHF. CDR3 coding DNA: TGCGCCAGCAGTCAATCTTCGGCAGGGGACCAGCCCCAGCATTTT.